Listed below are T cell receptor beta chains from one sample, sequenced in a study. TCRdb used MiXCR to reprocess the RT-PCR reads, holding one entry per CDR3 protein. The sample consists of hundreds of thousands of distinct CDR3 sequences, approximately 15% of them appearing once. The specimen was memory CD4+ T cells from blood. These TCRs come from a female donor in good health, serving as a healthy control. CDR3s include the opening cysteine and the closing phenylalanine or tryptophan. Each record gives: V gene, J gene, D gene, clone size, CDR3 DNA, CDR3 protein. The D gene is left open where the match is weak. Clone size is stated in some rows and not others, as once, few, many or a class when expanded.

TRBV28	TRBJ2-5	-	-	TGTGCCAGCAGTTCCCCCTCGCAAGGGAAAGAGACCCAGTACTTC	CASSSPSQGKETQYF
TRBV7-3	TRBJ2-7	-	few	TGTGCCAGCAGCCAAGGCGTAGGGTACTACGAGCAGTACTTC	CASSQGVGYYEQYF
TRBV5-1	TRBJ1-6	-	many	TGCGCCAGCAGCTTGAATTCCCCCGGGCTCAATTCACCCCTCCACTTT	CASSLNSPGLNSPLHF
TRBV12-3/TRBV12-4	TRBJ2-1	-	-	TGTGCCAGCAGTTTAGGGGTTTACGAGCAGTTCTTC	CASSLGVYEQFF
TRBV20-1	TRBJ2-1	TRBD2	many	TGCAGTGCTAGTTTTAGCGGGAGTCGTAGCAATGAGCAGTTCTTC	CSASFSGSRSNEQFF
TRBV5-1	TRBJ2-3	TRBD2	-	TGCGCCAGCAGCCCCGGTTCGGGACTAGCGGGGGGAGGAGATACGCAGTATTTT	CASSPGSGLAGGGDTQYF
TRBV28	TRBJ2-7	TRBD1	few	TGTGCCAGCAGTCCAACCGGGACAGGGACAAACGAGCAGTACTTC	CASSPTGTGTNEQYF
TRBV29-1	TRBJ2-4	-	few	TGCAGCGTTGCCCCGGAGCAAGGGGGCATTCAGTACTTC	CSVAPEQGGIQYF
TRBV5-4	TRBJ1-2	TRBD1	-	TGTGCCAGCAGCTGGGGCCAGGGGGACGGAGATGGCTACACCTTC	CASSWGQGDGDGYTF
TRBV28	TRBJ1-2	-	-	TGTGCCAGCAGTCGACACGAGGATGGCTACACCTTC	CASSRHEDGYTF
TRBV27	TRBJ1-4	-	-	TGTGCCAGCGGGTGGGGATCCGGCGAGGGGAAACTGTTTTTT	CASGWGSGEGKLFF
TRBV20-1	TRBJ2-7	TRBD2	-	TGCAGTGCTAGAGATTTTGGCGGGGGGACCTACGAGCAGTACTTC	CSARDFGGGTYEQYF
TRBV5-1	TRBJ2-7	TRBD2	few	TGCGCCAGCAGCTCGGGTGGACTAGCGGGGAACGAGCAGTACTTC	CASSSGGLAGNEQYF
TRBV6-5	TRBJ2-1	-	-	TGTGCCAGCAGTTTCGACCGGACGTCCTCCTACAATGAGCAGTTCTTC	CASSFDRTSSYNEQFF
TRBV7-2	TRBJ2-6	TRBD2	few	TGTGCCAGCAGCTTAGTTAGCGGGAGCTCTGGGGCCAACGTCCTGACTTTC	CASSLVSGSSGANVLTF